The present T cell receptor (beta chain) was sequenced within a study of T cells in Graves' hyperthyroidism and ophthalmopathy. The study, taken as a whole, reports: In the analysis, a 13 V-J model separated ophthalmopathy from stable hyperthyroidism.

Amplification yielded TCR beta CDR3 regions, with RNA transcripts as the source. An initial round of RT-PCR targeting the TCR CDR3 relied on the HTBI primer set. TCRdb itself ran the multiplex PCR reads through MiXCR, one entry per CDR3 protein. Among 600,000 to 750,000 distinct CDR3 sequences listed, roughly a sixth were seen once. This clonotype was counted only a few times. Its target is unknown. The V gene's germline CDR1 is KGHDR and CDR2 SFDVKD. CDR3 length: 14 residues. Trimming left V 0 bases short and J 2 bases short, with 7 bases between. The source of this sequence is a man aged 50-60 years with Graves' hyperthyroidism. V usage is TRBV24-1 and J usage is TRBJ2-7; D uncertain. The sample taken for sequencing was blood. The CDR3 DNA follows: TGTGCCACCAGTGATTTGGGGCCGACCTACGAGCAGTACTTC. As protein: CATSDLGPTYEQYF.